The 15 T cell receptor beta chains in this list originate from one sample, sequenced in a study of regulatory T cells in long-lasting Graves disease. The time point denotes: persistent/refractory GD, antithyroid drugs over 5 years with positive TRAb. Extracted RNA from PBMCs served as the source of the TCR library. For TCR beta, libraries came from iRepertoire HTBI primers and Arm-PCR of CDR3 regions. TCRdb processed the multiplex PCR reads anew with MiXCR; each CDR3 protein has one entry. The table has about 430,000 distinct CDR3 sequences, about 21% seen once. The sequencing used peripheral blood mononuclear cells (PBMCs), collected when the disease was refractory, from a patient treated with antithyroid drugs. These receptors were taken from a female donor with Graves disease.

Ten or more counts support this clonotype. The chain links TRBV3-1 to TRBJ2-7; D is possibly TRBD2 (5 bases). The CDR3 loop spans 14 amino acids. V gave up 4 bases and J gave up 7 bases, with 17 bases separating them. Germline loops: CDR1 LGHDT, CDR2 YNNKEL (reference sequence). CDR3 nucleotide sequence: TGTGCCAGCAGCCCCTACCCCGGTCGGGGAGAGCAGTACTTC. Its protein is CASSPYPGRGEQYF.

Ten or more counts support this clonotype. The chain recombines TRBV7-8 with TRBJ1-5, with 9 positions matching TRBD1. CDR1 SGHVS and CDR2 FQNEAQ come from the germline V gene. The ends lost 4 bases at V and 5 bases at J; junction bases unmatched: 6. This CDR3 is 15 amino acids long. The CDR3 region is CASSSGTGRYQPQHF. The CDR3 bases are TGTGCCAGCAGCTCGGGGACAGGGAGGTATCAGCCCCAGCATTTT.

This clonotype was observed many times. CDR3 region: CSARTTGTWNSNQPQHF. Here the CDR3 DNA reads TGCAGTGCTCGCACAACCGGGACCTGGAATAGCAATCAGCCCCAGCATTTT. The gene calls are TRBV20-1 and TRBJ1-5, with D tentatively TRBD1 (5 bases). This CDR3 spans 17 amino acids. Germline V lookup: CDR1 DFQATT, CDR2 SNEGSKA (reference sequence). V lost 5 bases, J lost 0 bases, and 20 bases lay in between.

The chain is built from TRBV10-3 and TRBJ2-7; D may be TRBD1 (7 bases). The V end lost 2 bases, the J end lost 4 bases, and 12 bases lay between the germline ends. This CDR3 is 14 amino acids long. The V gene's germline CDR1 is ENHRY and CDR2 SYGVKD. The CDR3 spells CAISETGEEYEQYF. The CDR3 DNA reads as TGTGCCATCAGTGAGACAGGGGAGGAATACGAGCAGTACTTC.

The table lists this clonotype with many counts. The rearrangement links TRBV27 to TRBJ1-1, with a possible D match to TRBD1 (5 bases). This CDR3 is built from 15 residues. Trimming removed 5 bases at V and 3 bases at J, with 16 bases between. The germline V gene encodes CDR1 MNHEY and CDR2 SMNVEV (reference sequence). CDR3 coding DNA: TGTGCCAGCAGTGGGGGGGGGGTTGGGGACACTGAAGCTTTCTTT. Translating it yields CASSGGGVGDTEAFF.

This clonotype was detected only a few times. J is TRBJ1-6 and V is TRBV28, with 9 bases aligning to TRBD1. Per the germline V gene, CDR1 is MDHEN and CDR2 is SYDVKM. After removal of 6 bases from V and 10 bases from J, the junction contained 10 bases not matched to a gene. CDR3 length: 15 amino acids. CDR3 sequence: CASSHGQGPGSPLHF. Here the CDR3 DNA reads TGTGCCAGCAGCCATGGACAGGGGCCTGGGTCACCCCTCCACTTT.

This clonotype was counted at least ten times. V and J are TRBV18 and TRBJ1-5, with D possibly matching TRBD1 (5 bases). Germline V gives CDR1 KGHSH, CDR2 LQKENI. V was cut by 3 bases and J by 5 bases, with 8 bases left in between. The CDR3 extends over 13 amino acids. In DNA form, the CDR3 reads TGTGCCAGCTCACCTACACAGGATCAGCCCCAGCATTTT. Its translation: CASSPTQDQPQHF. Variable domain in full (rest from reference TRBV18 and TRBJ1-5): NAGVMQNPRHLVRRRGQEARLRCSPMKGHSHVYWYRQLPEEGLKFMVYLQKENIIDESGMPKERFSAEFPKEGPSILRIQQVVRGDSAAYFCASSPTQDQPQHFGDGTRLSIL.

This sequence joins TRBV2 and TRBJ1-5; 9 bases agree with TRBD1. Trimming cost V 6 bases and J 7 bases; bases outside gene matches: 7. This CDR3 spans 14 amino acids. The germline CDR1 and CDR2 sequences are SNHLY and FYNNEI. The CDR3 is CASSRDRGGQPQHF. The CDR3 nucleotides read TGTGCCAGCAGCCGAGACAGGGGGGGCCAGCCCCAGCATTTT. The variable domain in full, completed from reference TRBV2 and TRBJ1-5, reads EPEVTQTPSHQVTQMGQEVILRCVPISNHLYFYWYRQILGQKVEFLVSFYNNEISEKSEIFDDQFSVERPDGSNFTLKIRSTKLEDSAMYFCASSRDRGGQPQHFGDGTRLSIL.

The rearrangement links TRBV5-1 to TRBJ2-3, with TRBD2 identical over 8 bases. The germline V gene has CDR1 SGHRS and CDR2 YFSETQ. The CDR3 spans 18 residues. Trimming removed 3 bases from V and 4 bases from J; junction bases left unmatched: 16. The CDR3 bases are TGCGCCAGCAGCTCTGGCGGAAGAAGCGGGAGTCTTGCAGATACGCAGTATTTT. Amino acids: CASSSGGRSGSLADTQYF.

On this clonotype: A much larger clone sits a single nucleotide away, making a read error possible. V usage is TRBV27 and J usage is TRBJ1-5; no firm D call. In germline, CDR1 is MNHEY, CDR2 SMNVEV (reference sequence). The CDR3 contains 15 residues. This chain's CDR3 is CASSLYRGSNQSQHF. CDR3 DNA sequence: TGTGCCAGCAGTTTATACAGAGGAAGCAATCAGTCCCAGCATTTT.

This clonotype was observed many times. The chain is built from TRBV6-1 and TRBJ2-7, with 7 bases fitting TRBD2. Germline lookup yields CDR1 MNHNS and CDR2 SASEGT. Losses at the gene ends were 5 bases for V and 2 bases for J; bases not matched to a gene: 9. The CDR3 contains 15 residues. The CDR3 sequence is CASSLLAGEAYEQYF. In DNA form, the CDR3 reads TGTGCCAGCAGTCTACTGGCGGGAGAGGCCTACGAGCAGTACTTC.

The chain couples TRBV6-1 to TRBJ2-3; no clear D gene. The V gene lost 4 bases and the J gene lost 2 bases, with 13 bases spanning the gap. The CDR3 extends over 15 amino acids. Germline CDR1 reads MNHNS; CDR2 reads SASEGT. CDR3 in DNA: TGTGCCAGCAGTGTGGAACAGTCCAACACAGATACGCAGTATTTT. It is translated as CASSVEQSNTDTQYF.

This clonotype was seen a few times. CDR3 sequence reads: CASSPVQAGEQYF. CDR3 DNA sequence: TGTGCCAGCTCACCGGTACAAGCAGGCGAGCAGTACTTC. V gene TRBV18 combines with J gene TRBJ2-7; no reliable D call. Germline V lookup: CDR1 KGHSH, CDR2 LQKENI. Trimming removed 3 bases from V and 6 bases from J, with 12 bases in between. The CDR3 has 13 residues.

Ten or more counts support this clonotype. This chain connects TRBV5-5 to TRBJ1-1, with 7 bases identical to TRBD1. Germline CDR1 SGHKS, CDR2 YYEKEE (reference sequence). The V gene end was trimmed by 3 bases and the J gene end by 0 bases; junction bases not matched to a gene: 8. The length of the CDR3 is 16 residues. In DNA, the CDR3 is TGTGCCAGCAGCTCCGGGACAGTCGGCATGAACACTGAAGCTTTCTTT. Residues: CASSSGTVGMNTEAFF.

This clonotype was observed at least ten times. The chain combines TRBV7-2 with TRBJ2-1, with D unresolved. The CDR3 covers 14 residues. Germline assignment: CDR1 SGHTA and CDR2 FQGNSA. Between the trimmed V and J ends, which lost 1 base and 3 bases, there was a span of 7 bases. The CDR3 region has the DNA TGTGCCAGCAGCTTAGAACTACACTACAATGAGCAGTTCTTC. Its translation is CASSLELHYNEQFF.